The rows below give T cell receptor beta chains drawn from one sample of a study of shared clonotypes between healthy human individuals. Assay used: immunoSEQ multiplex PCR; TCRdb lists only in-frame clones, some missing. The profile shows about 1.4 million clones, roughly 96% of them singletons. Sequenced input: naive CD4+ T cells sorted from blood. The receptors shown here come from a man in his thirties or forties in good health. Each CDR3 is given with its conserved first and last residue. D genes are given only for firm matches. Clone size is given for some rows only: seen once, a few or many times, or a class if the clone is expanded.

clone_size j_call v_call d_call cdr3_aa cdr3_nt
. TRBJ2-5 TRBV2 TRBD2 CASRPGTSGTGETQYF TGTGCCAGCAGGCCAGGGACTAGCGGGACAGGAGAGACCCAGTACTTC
. TRBJ2-2 TRBV9 . CASSVTSNTGELFF TGTGCCAGCAGCGTTACTTCGAACACCGGGGAGCTGTTTTTT
. TRBJ2-2 TRBV2 . CASRSYNTGELFF TGTGCCAGCAGGTCCTATAACACCGGGGAGCTGTTTTTT
once TRBJ1-3 TRBV18 . CASSFSDSLGNTIYF TGTGCCAGCTCATTTTCGGACAGCCTTGGAAACACCATATATTTT
. TRBJ1-5 TRBV1 . CTSSHQKEPQHF TGCACCAGCAGCCACCAAAAGGAGCCCCAGCATTTT
. TRBJ1-2 TRBV5-1 . CASSLGDWGAEGYTF TGCGCCAGCAGCTTGGGAGACTGGGGGGCGGAGGGCTACACCTTC
. TRBJ1-4 TRBV9 TRBD1 CASSPRDRANEKLFF TGTGCCAGCAGCCCTCGGGACAGGGCAAATGAAAAACTGTTTTTT
. TRBJ2-3 TRBV5-1 . CASAVVSLTDTQYF TGCGCCAGCGCTGTAGTGTCCCTCACAGATACGCAGTATTTT
once TRBJ1-5 TRBV28 . CASSSQGGQQPQHF TGTGCCAGCAGCTCACAGGGCGGGCAGCAGCCCCAGCATTTT
. TRBJ2-1 TRBV7-9 . CASSLLYDNEQFF TGTGCCAGCAGCTTACTCTATGACAATGAGCAGTTCTTC
. TRBJ2-1 TRBV2 TRBD1 CASRASNRGYYNEQFF TGTGCCAGCAGGGCCTCAAACAGGGGGTATTACAATGAGCAGTTCTTC
. TRBJ2-1 TRBV11-2 . CASSLGRDQYNEQFF TGTGCCAGCAGCTTAGGGCGGGACCAATACAATGAGCAGTTCTTC
. TRBJ2-1 TRBV11-3 TRBD2 CASSLLAGANLEQFF TGTGCCAGCAGCTTGCTAGCGGGAGCAAATCTTGAGCAGTTCTTC
. TRBJ1-3 TRBV7-9 TRBD1 CASSSKTGYSGNTIYF TGTGCCAGCAGCTCCAAGACAGGGTACTCTGGAAACACCATATATTTT
. TRBJ2-7 TRBV14 . CASSRDYEQYF TGTGCCAGCAGCCGAGACTACGAGCAGTACTTC
. TRBJ1-1 TRBV10-3 . CAISPSGGTEAFF TGTGCCATCAGTCCCTCCGGGGGAACTGAAGCTTTCTTT
. TRBJ2-5 TRBV5-1 . CASSRARSLLEKTQYF TGCGCCAGCAGCCGGGCCCGCTCATTATTGGAAAAGACCCAGTACTTC
. TRBJ2-1 TRBV4-3 TRBD2 CASSQETTSGSMKFF TGCGCCAGCAGCCAAGAAACGACTAGCGGGAGTATGAAGTTCTTC
. TRBJ2-1 TRBV29-1 . CSVGFRGNEQFF TGCAGCGTGGGCTTCAGGGGAAATGAGCAGTTCTTC
. TRBJ2-2 TRBV19 TRBD1 CASSMNPPRQGYSGELFF TGTGCCAGTAGTATGAATCCTCCGAGACAGGGTTACTCCGGGGAGCTGTTTTTT
. TRBJ1-2 TRBV7-2 TRBD1 CASRSPGTGLWGYTF TGTGCCAGCAGGTCGCCCGGGACAGGCCTCTGGGGCTACACCTTC
. TRBJ2-1 TRBV11-2 TRBD2 CASSLFRREGENEQFF TGTGCCAGCAGCTTATTTCGCCGGGAGGGCGAGAATGAGCAGTTCTTC
. TRBJ2-7 TRBV2 TRBD1 CARSGQYNYEQYF TGTGCCCGGTCGGGACAGTATAACTACGAGCAGTACTTC
. TRBJ2-1 TRBV10-3 TRBD2 CAISGGLAIPSFYNEQFF TGTGCCATCAGTGGAGGACTAGCCATTCCCAGCTTCTACAATGAGCAGTTCTTC
. TRBJ2-7 TRBV6-5 . CASSYSPDSYEQYF TGTGCCAGCAGTTACTCTCCAGACTCCTACGAGCAGTACTTC
. TRBJ2-7 TRBV19 . CASTRKWGSDSISYEQYF TGTGCCAGTACCCGAAAATGGGGATCCGACAGCATCTCCTACGAGCAGTACTTC
. TRBJ2-7 TRBV29-1 TRBD1 CSVATGDPYEQYF TGCAGCGTGGCCACAGGGGACCCCTACGAGCAGTACTTC
. TRBJ2-3 TRBV18 TRBD1 CASSPEGARDTQYF TGTGCCAGCTCACCAGAGGGGGCGAGAGATACGCAGTATTTT
. TRBJ2-4 TRBV7-2 . CASSSRGRVGDIQYF TGTGCCAGCAGCTCCCGCGGTAGGGTGGGAGACATTCAGTACTTC
. TRBJ2-1 TRBV5-4 . CASSFGSNEQFF TGTGCCAGCAGCTTCGGTAGTAATGAGCAGTTCTTC
. TRBJ2-7 TRBV19 . CASTPKPKGARYYEQYF TGTGCCAGTACCCCAAAACCAAAAGGAGCCAGGTACTACGAGCAGTACTTC
. TRBJ2-7 TRBV7-9 . CASSLGGQTSDEQYF TGTGCCAGCAGCTTGGGGGGACAGACCTCTGACGAGCAGTACTTC
. TRBJ2-1 TRBV9 . CASSVGLGAGEQFF TGTGCCAGCAGCGTAGGGTTGGGGGCGGGTGAGCAGTTCTTC
. TRBJ2-7 TRBV29-1 . CSVVSPRRGDLYYEQYF TGCAGCGTTGTATCCCCTCGTCGGGGTGATCTCTACTACGAGCAGTACTTC
. TRBJ1-5 TRBV15 . CATSRDPQGGDQPQHF TGTGCCACCAGCAGAGACCCGCAAGGAGGGGATCAGCCCCAGCATTTT
once TRBJ2-1 TRBV9 . CASSPTSLSYNEQFF TGTGCCAGCAGCCCCACAAGCCTATCCTACAATGAGCAGTTCTTC
. TRBJ2-5 TRBV18 TRBD2 CASSPSLAGVGETQYF TGTGCCAGCTCACCTTCCCTAGCGGGTGTCGGGGAGACCCAGTACTTC
. TRBJ2-7 TRBV6-5 TRBD1 CASSYRSQGSEQYF TGTGCCAGCAGTTACCGATCACAGGGGTCCGAGCAGTACTTC
. TRBJ2-2 TRBV7-9 . CALRGRSNGELFF TGTGCCTTGCGTGGCCGATCCAACGGGGAGCTGTTTTTT
. TRBJ2-1 TRBV6-5 . CASSYTGAYNEQFF TGTGCCAGCAGTTACACGGGAGCCTACAATGAGCAGTTCTTC
. TRBJ2-1 TRBV30 . CAWSFSLADEQFF TGTGCCTGGAGTTTCTCCCTAGCCGATGAGCAGTTCTTC
. TRBJ2-7 TRBV11-2 . CASSLLRVPYEQYF TGTGCCAGCAGCTTACTACGGGTCCCCTACGAGCAGTACTTC
many TRBJ2-7 TRBV7-9 . CASSRSGLSEQYF TGTGCCAGCAGCCGCAGTGGGCTGTCGGAGCAGTACTTC
. TRBJ2-3 TRBV4-3 . CASSKQVDRPTDTQYF TGCGCCAGCAGCAAGCAAGTCGACAGACCCACAGATACGCAGTATTTT
. TRBJ1-1 TRBV28 . CASSTLMVGTEAFF TGTGCCAGCAGTACACTCATGGTCGGGACTGAAGCTTTCTTT
. TRBJ2-7 TRBV5-1 . CASSPELHGDGHEQYF TGCGCCAGCAGCCCGGAATTACACGGCGATGGCCACGAGCAGTACTTC